One and the same sample provided the 25 T cell receptor beta chains below, sequenced in a study of cytomegalovirus exposure and HLA in healthy donors. Both 60 Vbeta primers and 13 Jbeta primers went into the PCR. The table came from immunoSEQ multiplex PCR; TCRdb's copy has only in-frame clones and leaves some out. Among some 180,000 clones, around 75% were seen once, and the ten largest hold 1.5% to 2%. The specimen was PBMCs. Receptors were obtained from a woman aged 25 to 39 in good health and CMV-seronegative.

The chain's CDR3 is CATSRDLRTGNSPLHF. CDR3 DNA sequence: TGTGCCACCAGCAGAGATCTTAGGACGGGGAATTCACCCCTCCACTTT. The chain links TRBV15 to TRBJ1-6; D remains unclear. Germline loops: CDR1 LNHNV, CDR2 YYDKDF (reference sequence). V lost 0 bases and J lost 7, with 13 bases in between. The CDR3 length is 16 residues. The full variable domain, rest sourced from reference TRBV15 and TRBJ1-6, is DAMVIQNPRYQVTQFGKPVTLSCSQTLNHNVMYWYQQKSSQAPKLLFHYYDKDFNNEADTPDNFQSRRPNTSFCFLDIRSPGLGDTAMYLCATSRDLRTGNSPLHFGNGTRLTVT.

This chain uses TRBV2 with TRBJ1-5, with no clear D. Trimming removed 4 bases at V and 1 base at J, with 8 bases between. CDR3 length equals 14 residues. CDR1 SNHLY and CDR2 FYNNEI come from the germline V gene. CDR3 sequence: CASSGFLSNQPQHF. The CDR3 nucleotides are TGTGCCAGCAGTGGTTTCTTAAGCAATCAGCCCCAGCATTTT.

The J gene is TRBJ1-1, the V gene TRBV27; TRBD1 might be the D (6 bases). V lost 1 base and J 5 bases, leaving 11 bases between the germline ends. This CDR3 is 14 amino acids long. The germline gives CDR1 MNHEY, CDR2 SMNVEV (reference sequence). The CDR3 reads CASSLWRGGTEAFF. Here the CDR3 DNA reads TGTGCCAGCAGTTTATGGAGGGGGGGGACTGAAGCTTTCTTT.

The J gene is TRBJ2-2, the V gene TRBV27, with 10 nucleotides matching TRBD1. Per the germline V gene, CDR1 is MNHEY and CDR2 is SMNVEV (reference sequence). This CDR3 spans 15 amino acids. V shed 6 bases, J shed 9 bases, and the junction held 10 bases outside the gene matches. CDR3 nucleotide sequence: TGTGCCAGCAGGCCGGACCGGGACAGGGGACGGGAGCTGTTTTTT. This encodes CASRPDRDRGRELFF.

The rearrangement uses TRBV5-1 and TRBJ2-3, with 9 nucleotides matching TRBD1. The CDR3 is made up of 14 amino acids. Germline-derived CDR1 and CDR2 are SGHRS and YFSETQ. Losses at the gene ends were 4 bases for V and 3 bases for J; bases not matched to a gene: 3. CDR3 DNA: TGCGCCAGCAGCCGGACAGGGGTGACAGATACGCAGTATTTT. Amino acids: CASSRTGVTDTQYF.

In this sample, this clone turned up a few times. The CDR3, as DNA: TGTGCCAGCAGCTTGAGAACTTATAGCAATCAGCCCCAGCATTTT. Protein sequence: CASSLRTYSNQPQHF. The rearrangement uses TRBV5-6 and TRBJ1-5; D is ambiguous. V was trimmed by 1 base and J by 0 bases, leaving 8 bases between them. The CDR3 totals 15 residues. Germline V lookup: CDR1 SGHDT, CDR2 YYEEEE.

This rearrangement joins TRBV4-3 to TRBJ2-1; 12 bases fit TRBD2. The trim removed 3 bases at V and 5 bases at J, leaving 2 bases unmatched. CDR1 and CDR2 from the germline V gene are LGHNA and YSLEER. There are 15 residues in the CDR3. CDR3 amino acids: CASSHLAGGNNEQFF. CDR3 sequence (DNA): TGCGCCAGCAGCCATCTAGCGGGAGGGAACAATGAGCAGTTCTTC.

The chain couples TRBV2 to TRBJ2-3; 9 bases agree with TRBD1. In germline, CDR1 is SNHLY, CDR2 FYNNEI. The ends lost 7 bases at V and 0 bases at J; junction bases unmatched: 8. There are 16 residues in the CDR3. The CDR3 region is CASMTGQGTSTDTQYF. The CDR3, as DNA: TGTGCCAGCATGACGGGACAGGGAACTAGCACAGATACGCAGTATTTT.

This clone was picked up a small number of times. The chain employs TRBV6-1 and TRBJ2-7; 14 bases match TRBD2. Losses at the gene ends were 0 bases for V and 4 bases for J; bases not matched to a gene: 5. The germline V gene has CDR1 MNHNS and CDR2 SASEGT. This CDR3 comprises 17 residues. CDR3 in DNA: TGTGCCAGCAGTGAAGCGATTGGACTAGCGGGGGGTTACGAGCAGTACTTC. Translation: CASSEAIGLAGGYEQYF.

The V call is TRBV18, the J call TRBJ2-7, with D unclear. Looked up from germline, CDR1 is KGHSH and CDR2 is LQKENI. V was trimmed by 3 bases and J by 0 bases, leaving 6 bases between them. The CDR3 consists of 13 residues. CDR3 loop: CASSPPSSYEQYF. The CDR3 coding sequence is TGTGCCAGCTCACCTCCGAGCTCCTACGAGCAGTACTTC.

V usage is TRBV5-6 and J usage is TRBJ2-7; 11 bases agree with TRBD1. The CDR3 has 15 residues. The V segment lost 4 bases and the J segment 4 bases; nucleotides outside the gene matches: 7. The germline gives CDR1 SGHDT, CDR2 YYEEEE. The CDR3 bases are TGTGCCAGCAGCATCCGGGACAGGGGGAGGTACGAGCAGTACTTC. Amino acid sequence: CASSIRDRGRYEQYF.

V and J are TRBV5-4 and TRBJ2-1; possibly TRBD1 for D (6 bases). This CDR3 has 14 amino acids. Germline-derived CDR1 and CDR2 are SGHNT and YYREEE (reference sequence). V was pared by 0 bases and J by 8 bases, with 12 bases between. The CDR3 DNA reads as TGTGCCAGCAGCTTGGGGGCAGGGGCCGATGAGCAGTTCTTC. Translating it yields CASSLGAGADEQFF.

The chain has TRBV7-9 and TRBJ1-2, with D uncertain. Per the germline V gene, CDR1 is SEHNR and CDR2 is FQNEAQ (reference sequence). V was shortened by 2 bases and J by 4 bases, with 8 bases between the two germline ends. This CDR3 has 13 residues. CDR3 protein: CASSLMARYGYTF. The CDR3 DNA sequence: TGTGCCAGCAGCTTAATGGCCCGCTATGGCTACACCTTC.

The chain recombines TRBV10-1 with TRBJ2-7, with D possibly TRBD1 on 5 matching bases. Looked up from germline, CDR1 is WNHNN and CDR2 is SYGVQD (reference sequence). The CDR3 runs 14 residues. Trimming shortened V by 6 bases and J by 0 bases, and 12 bases separated the two germline ends. The CDR3 is CASSSGRGSYEQYF. The CDR3, as DNA: TGCGCCAGCAGCTCGGGTAGGGGCTCCTACGAGCAGTACTTC.

This clone was counted between two and nine times. The CDR3 bases are TGTGCCAGCAGTACCGGGGGGACGATGGGGCGATCAGCCCAGCATTTT. As protein: CASSTGGTMGRSAQHF. The chain employs TRBV5-4 and TRBJ1-5; D perhaps matches TRBD1 (5 bases). The V and J ends lost 5 bases and 11 bases respectively, with 26 bases between them. The CDR3 extends over 16 amino acids. CDR1 SGHNT and CDR2 YYREEE come from the germline V gene (reference sequence).

The V call is TRBV6-1, the J call TRBJ2-1, with D unresolved. Trimming removed 7 bases from V and 8 bases from J, with 9 bases in between. The germline gives CDR1 MNHNS, CDR2 SASEGT. The CDR3 is made up of 11 amino acids. CDR3 DNA sequence: TGTGCCAGCACCGAGGCCTATGAGCAGTTCTTC. Encoded protein: CASTEAYEQFF.

The CDR3 nucleotides are TGTGCCAGTAGTTGGGACTCCCTAGTCTATGAGCAGTTCTTC. This gives the protein CASSWDSLVYEQFF. The chain is built from TRBV19 and TRBJ2-1, with a possible D match to TRBD2 (6 bases). The germline CDR1 and CDR2 sequences are LNHDA and SQIVND (reference sequence). This CDR3 spans 14 amino acids. Trimming removed 5 bases at V and 8 bases at J, with 16 bases between.

The chain is built from TRBV9 and TRBJ2-7; D is unclear. The CDR3 sequence is 14 residues long. Germline assignment: CDR1 SGDLS and CDR2 YYNGEE. The V and J ends lost 1 base and 2 bases respectively, with 10 bases between them. The CDR3 is CASSVFVDAYEQYF. In nucleotides, the CDR3 is TGTGCCAGCAGCGTATTTGTAGATGCCTACGAGCAGTACTTC.

This chain's CDR3 is CASSSGDLGQGGRNGYTF. The CDR3 DNA follows: TGTGCCAGCAGCTCCGGTGATTTGGGGCAGGGCGGACGGAATGGCTACACCTTC. The rearrangement links TRBV7-6 to TRBJ1-2, with TRBD1 as a possible D gene (5 bases). CDR1 is SGHVS and CDR2 is FNYEAQ in the germline V gene. The CDR3 spans 18 residues. V lost 4 bases, J lost 6 bases, and 27 bases lay in between.

The V and J genes are TRBV10-3 and TRBJ1-2; 8 bases line up with TRBD1. V dropped 0 bases and J dropped 2; count of bases not matched to a gene: 2. In germline, CDR1 is ENHRY, CDR2 SYGVKD. The CDR3 contains 15 residues. CDR3 loop: CAISESRQGNYGYTF. CDR3 in DNA: TGTGCCATCAGTGAGTCCCGACAGGGGAACTATGGCTACACCTTC.

This clone came up a few times. The chain uses TRBV5-4 and TRBJ1-4; D is uncertain. V was cut by 4 bases and J by 6 bases, with 4 bases left in between. The length of the CDR3 is 11 residues. The germline V gene encodes CDR1 SGHNT and CDR2 YYREEE (reference sequence). The CDR3 sequence: CASSLDEKLFF. CDR3 nucleotides: TGTGCCAGCAGCCTTGATGAAAAACTGTTTTTT.

The chain combines TRBV2 with TRBJ2-3, with a possible D match to TRBD1 (6 bases). This CDR3 spans 13 amino acids. Germline V gene lookup returns CDR1 SNHLY and CDR2 FYNNEI. Deletions cut 4 bases from V and 4 bases from J, with 9 bases between. The CDR3 loop is CASSVNRADTQYF. The CDR3, as DNA: TGTGCCAGCAGTGTCAACAGGGCAGATACGCAGTATTTT.

This sequence joins TRBV19 and TRBJ2-7; 11 bases align to TRBD1. The junction had 3 bases not matched to a gene; V was cut back by 3 bases and J by 5 bases. CDR1 and CDR2 (germline): LNHDA, SQIVND (reference sequence). The CDR3 runs 14 residues. CDR3 amino acids: CASSMDRGRDEQYF. DNA for the CDR3: TGTGCCAGTAGTATGGACAGGGGGCGCGACGAGCAGTACTTC.

This sequence joins TRBV19 and TRBJ1-2, with D unclear. Trimming shortened V by 4 bases and J by 2 bases, and 8 bases separated the two germline ends. The CDR3 is made up of 13 amino acids. CDR1 is LNHDA and CDR2 is SQIVND in the germline V gene (reference sequence). CDR3 protein: CASSTPVNYGYTF. The CDR3 DNA follows: TGTGCCAGTAGTACCCCGGTCAACTATGGCTACACCTTC.

V gene TRBV5-4 combines with J gene TRBJ1-2, with D perhaps matching TRBD1 (6 bases). From germline, CDR1 is SGHNT and CDR2 YYREEE (reference sequence). This CDR3 comprises 14 residues. The germline V and J ends were trimmed by 5 bases and 2 bases, with 13 bases remaining between them. The CDR3 reads CASRMTGANYGYTF. Written as DNA, the CDR3 is TGTGCCAGCAGGATGACAGGAGCCAACTATGGCTACACCTTC.